The text below deals with one TCR beta chain. No antigen is known for it. From the 120-subject validation cohort, which was separate from the roughly 610-subject first cohort, the donors were drawn. The sample is drawn from a study of cytomegalovirus exposure and HLA in healthy donors. Study summary: A subsequent analysis reported that the roughly 120 validation repertoires were produced on the same platform that had also been used for the approximately 700 first-cohort repertoires.

Regarding the study as a whole: Cytomegalovirus-associated status was assigned to 150 or so TCR beta chains.

Sequenced by immunoSEQ multiplex PCR; TCRdb stores in-frame clones only, minus some. The sample holds about 88,000 clones, roughly 84% seen once. The CDR3 consists of 15 residues. CDR1 is MNHEY and CDR2 is SMNVEV in the germline V gene (reference sequence). Unmatched junction bases numbered 2, after V lost 2 bases and J lost 1 base. Specimen: PBMCs. The sequence derives from a woman aged 18-29 years in good health and CMV-seropositive. The V call is TRBV27, the J call TRBJ2-5; 9 nucleotides agree with TRBD2. CDR3 residues: CASSLLAGFQETQYF. In nucleotides, the CDR3 is TGTGCCAGCAGTTTACTAGCGGGGTTCCAAGAGACCCAGTACTTC.